Here is one T cell receptor beta chain with its context. Authors' processing steps: The authors estimated nucleated cell counts from reference gene primer amplification. Libraries were prepared by immunoSEQ multiplex PCR; TCRdb keeps only in-frame clonotypes and omits some of them. V, J and clone size derive from that table, while D and trimming were established from the DNA sequence. The table has approximately 310,000 clones, approximately 83% seen once. This specimen comes from a study of blood T cell repertoires in COVID-19. The sequenced sample consisted of PBMCs or T cells enriched from blood (not recorded which). This sequence originates from a man under 40 who had recovered from COVID-19.

This CDR3 is CASSKEGDSYEQYF. CDR3 bases: TGTGCCAGCAGCAAAGAGGGGGACAGCTACGAGCAGTACTTC. The chain joins TRBV21-1 to TRBJ2-7; the D call in the table, TRBD1, was not verified against the DNA. TRBV21-1 is given as a pseudogene. CDR3 length: 14 amino acids.